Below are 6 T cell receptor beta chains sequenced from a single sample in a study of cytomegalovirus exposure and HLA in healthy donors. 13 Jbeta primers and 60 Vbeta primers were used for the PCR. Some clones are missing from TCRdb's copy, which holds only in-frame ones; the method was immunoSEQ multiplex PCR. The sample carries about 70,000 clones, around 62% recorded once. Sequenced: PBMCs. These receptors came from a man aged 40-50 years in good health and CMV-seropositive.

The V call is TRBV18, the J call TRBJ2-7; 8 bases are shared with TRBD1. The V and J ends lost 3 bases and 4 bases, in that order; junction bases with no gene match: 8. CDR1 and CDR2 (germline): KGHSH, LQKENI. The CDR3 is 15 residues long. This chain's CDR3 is CASSPAADRVYEQYF. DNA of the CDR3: TGTGCCAGCTCACCGGCAGCGGACAGGGTGTACGAGCAGTACTTC.

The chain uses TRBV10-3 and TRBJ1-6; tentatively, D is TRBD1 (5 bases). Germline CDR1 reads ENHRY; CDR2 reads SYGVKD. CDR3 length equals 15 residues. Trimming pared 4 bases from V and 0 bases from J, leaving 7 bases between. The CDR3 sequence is CAISADSSYNSPLHF. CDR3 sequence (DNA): TGTGCCATCAGTGCCGACAGCTCCTATAATTCACCCCTCCACTTT.

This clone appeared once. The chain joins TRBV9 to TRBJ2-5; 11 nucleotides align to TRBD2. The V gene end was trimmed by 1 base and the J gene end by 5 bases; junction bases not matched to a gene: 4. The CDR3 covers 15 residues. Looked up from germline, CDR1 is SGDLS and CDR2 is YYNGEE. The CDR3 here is CASSVSPSGGETQYF. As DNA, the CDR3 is TGTGCCAGCAGCGTATCCCCTAGCGGGGGGGAGACCCAGTACTTC.

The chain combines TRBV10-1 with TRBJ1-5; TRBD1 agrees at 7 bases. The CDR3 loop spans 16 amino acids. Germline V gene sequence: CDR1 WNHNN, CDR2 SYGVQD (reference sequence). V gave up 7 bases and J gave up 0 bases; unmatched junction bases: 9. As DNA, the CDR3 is TGCGCCAGCAACCCGAAGGGGGCCAATAGCAATCAGCCCCAGCATTTT. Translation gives CASNPKGANSNQPQHF.

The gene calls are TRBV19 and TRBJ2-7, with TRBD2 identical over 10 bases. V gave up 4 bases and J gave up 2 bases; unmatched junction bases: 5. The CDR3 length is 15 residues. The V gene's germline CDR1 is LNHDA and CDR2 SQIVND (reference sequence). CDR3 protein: CASSTIAGGAYEQYF. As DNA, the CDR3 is TGTGCCAGTAGTACTATAGCGGGAGGTGCCTACGAGCAGTACTTC.

CDR3 sequence (DNA): TGTGCCAGCAGTCCCCGATTTGGGACAGGGGCCCTGGACCTCCACTTT. It is translated as CASSPRFGTGALDLHF. The chain links TRBV28 to TRBJ1-6; 10 bases are shared with TRBD1. J was trimmed by 15 bases and V by 5 bases; bases with no gene match: 16. There are 16 residues in the CDR3. CDR1 and CDR2 (germline): MDHEN, SYDVKM. Using reference TRBV28 and TRBJ1-6 for the parts outside the CDR3, the full variable domain is DVKVTQSSRYLVKRTGEKVFLECVQDMDHENMFWYRQDPGLGLRLIYFSYDVKMKEKGDIPEGYSVSREKKERFSLILESASTNQTSMYLCASSPRFGTGALDLHFGNGTRLTVT.